This TCR beta chain was found in a study of shared clonotypes between healthy human individuals (dated by TCRdb to 2019 to 2021). Study-level background: A couple of women and a few men aged 18 to 49 years were included in the cohort. Between about 0.9 and 10 billion PBMCs per donor were obtained by leukapheresis. Blood TCR repertoires of about 5 healthy adults were deeply sequenced to estimate repertoire size and the extent of clonotype sharing between individuals. To increase sequencing depth and limit assay-specific biases, different laboratories used diverse techniques to prepare libraries and sequence TCR repertoires. For each donor, three plates each were used for CD4 naive and CD4 memory, two plates were used for CD8 naive, and one plate was used for CD8 memory. General conclusions and limits of the study: Sampling was restricted to blood, and TCR repertoires in tissues likely differ from the TCR repertoires found in blood. Because the study included only a small number of donors, the genetic and exposure-history diversity represented was limited. Even with the large sequencing depth, rarefaction of the sorted-subset datasets indicated that sequencing was incomplete. Naive subsets generally had larger estimated clonotype richness than memory subsets did. Based on pairwise subsampling, the degree of clonotype sharing among donors was expected to be affected by sequencing depth. When several donors were compared, the shared fraction of clonotypes was around 5% for naive CD4, about 4% for naive CD8, roughly 2.5% for memory CD4, and around 0.37% for memory CD8. Compared with non-shared clonotypes, clonotypes shared by all four sorted-subset donors had higher generation probabilities.

This clone was counted once. The specificity of this receptor is unknown. Per-base qualities were not stored, and no clone one base away is much larger. Using the deep immunoSEQ assay, multiplex PCR amplified TCR CDR3 regions from genomic DNA. Extracted genomic DNA from each cell subset was distributed evenly across all wells of several immunoSEQ 96-well plates, and each plate was treated as a replicate. For sorted subsets, roughly 200 ng of genomic DNA, equivalent to around 30,000 T cell genomes, went into each replicate PCR. Purified libraries were quantified with a Qubit 3.0 fluorometer, sized on a Bioanalyzer 2100, and re-quantified with the KAPA Library Quantification kit. Every immunoSEQ 96-well plate was sequenced on a separate single-read 150-cycle Illumina NextSeq 550 flow cell. The original methods were these. Because the immunoSEQ output held only junctional sequences and lacked quality scores, the filtering could not match the filtering applied to full-length reads. To assign V/J genes and CDR3, sequences were annotated using PyIR, a Python wrapper for IgBLAST v1.9, with IMGT germline references. Reads were removed for weak V/J assignments (E-value above 1e-6), missing CDR3, stop codons, out-of-frame junctions, or ambiguous translated residues. V3J clonotypes were defined as sequences sharing an identical inferred V gene, J gene, and CDR3 amino acid sequence. The percentage overlap between two repertoires was calculated by dividing the number of shared unique clonotypes by the size of the smaller repertoire. Repertoire richness was assessed with RTK rarefaction, the Chao1 estimator, and Recon v2.1 estimates of unobserved clonotypes. Generation probabilities were computed with OLGA for all TCRbeta clonotypes obtained by the gDNA method from several donors. TCRdb mirrors the immuneACCESS table, restricted to in-frame sequences. Some clones are absent from its copies; in checked studies, under half trace to an unresolved V gene, and the reason for the others is unknown. Clone size and V and J calls were adopted from that table, with D and trimming inferred from the DNA. The sample table shows some 2,500,000 clones, and 80% to 95% are seen once. The ten largest clonotypes hold about 0.39% of the sample.

The donors were healthy, HIV-negative adults who had no recently reported acute infections or vaccinations. Only Caucasian adults living in Nashville, Tennessee, USA were represented among the donors. CD4+ T cells were enriched by magnetic negative selection, after which naive cells were positively selected on CD45RA and the negative fraction was taken as the memory subset. Blood was collected by leukapheresis, and PBMCs were isolated by Ficoll-Histopaque density gradient centrifugation and then cryopreserved in liquid nitrogen vapor phase. Analytical flow cytometry was used to check the purity and quantity of each magnetically sorted T cell population. From each sorted fraction, genomic DNA was isolated and quantified by UV absorbance on a Nanodrop 2000c. CDR1 and CDR2 are drawn from the germline V gene: MNHEY, SVGAGI. From the cysteine up to the phenylalanine, the CDR3 has a length of 14 residues. CDR3 DNA is the only sequence kept; it has 42 bases, read in frame from the first base. V is pared back by 4 bases and J by 6 bases, with 13 bases lying between the germline termini.

The rearranged chain carries TRBV6-5 and TRBJ2-4, with TRBD2 tentatively as D gene (6 bases match). This clonotype was sampled from a man aged 18 to 29 in good health. Some clones in this sample may be carry-over from other donors' samples. The specimen was naive CD4+ T cells from PBMCs. The cell subset or site label of this sample denotes: CD45RA+ positively selected. The sequenced DNA: TGTGCCAGCAGTTCGGCGGGGCTCGGAAACATTCAGTACTTC. The encoded protein is CASSSAGLGNIQYF.